Following are 11 T cell receptor beta chains from one sample sequenced in a study of cytomegalovirus exposure and HLA in healthy donors. The PCR had 60 Vbeta and 13 Jbeta primers. The repertoire was sequenced with immunoSEQ multiplex PCR; TCRdb's copy has only in-frame clones and lacks some. The repertoire includes around 160,000 clones, over 75% of them detected once, and around an eighth sits in the top ten. The sequenced sample was PBMCs. The source of these receptors is a man in his fifties in good health and CMV-seropositive.

The chain uses TRBV13 and TRBJ2-3, with TRBD2 matching 9 bases. Germline lookup yields CDR1 PRHDT and CDR2 FYEKMQ (reference sequence). V lost 2 bases, J lost 0 bases, and 6 bases stayed unmatched. The CDR3 sequence is 17 residues long. CDR3: CASSLLVSGGSTDTQYF. The CDR3 nucleotides read TGTGCCAGCAGCTTACTGGTTAGCGGGGGAAGCACAGATACGCAGTATTTT.

The chain links TRBV15 to TRBJ1-3; tentative D call: TRBD1 (5 bases). CDR1 and CDR2 (germline): LNHNV, YYDKDF (reference sequence). V dropped 0 bases and J dropped 0 bases, with 15 bases sitting between them. This CDR3 contains 18 residues. CDR3 nucleotides: TGTGCCACCAGCAGAGATGGGAGGGGCCCTAACTCTGGAAACACCATATATTTT. Protein sequence: CATSRDGRGPNSGNTIYF.

CDR3: CASSLSPAGVSYGYTF. CDR3 bases: TGTGCCAGCAGTTTATCCCCCGCGGGAGTGTCCTATGGCTACACCTTC. V gene TRBV27 combines with J gene TRBJ1-2; unclear D gene. With 0 bases removed from V and 4 bases from J, the gap between germline ends came to 15 bases. The germline CDR1 and CDR2 sequences are MNHEY and SMNVEV (reference sequence). The CDR3 totals 16 residues.

A remark on this clone: Other DNA variants within this sample encode the same CDR3. V and J are TRBV29-1 and TRBJ1-1; D may be TRBD1 (6 bases). Trimming cost V 3 bases and J 5 bases, with 22 bases left between them. Germline V gene lookup returns CDR1 SQVTM and CDR2 ANQGSEA. The length of the CDR3 is 16 residues. Here the CDR3 reads CSVEGEPPGQGTEAFF. The CDR3, as DNA: TGCAGCGTTGAGGGGGAACCTCCGGGGCAGGGGACTGAAGCTTTCTTT.

With regard to this clone: This specimen includes other DNA sequences encoding the same CDR3. The chain links TRBV30 to TRBJ1-3, with 7 bases fitting TRBD1. V lost 3 bases to trimming and J lost 1 base; unmatched junction nucleotides: 3. The length of the CDR3 is 14 residues. Germline-derived CDR1 and CDR2 are GTSNPN and SVGIG (reference sequence). The CDR3 DNA reads TGTGCCTGGAGCGGGACAGCTTCTGGAAACACCATATATTTT. This gives the protein CAWSGTASGNTIYF. The full variable domain, in which reference TRBV30 and TRBJ1-3 provide the parts outside the CDR3, is SQTIHQWPATLVQPVGSPLSLECTVEGTSNPNLYWYRQAAGRGLQLLFYSVGIGQISSEVPQNLSASRPQDRQFILSSKKLLLSDSGFYLCAWSGTASGNTIYFGEGSWLTVV.

This clone came up a few times. The rearrangement links TRBV7-8 to TRBJ1-5; TRBD1 is a possible D gene (6 bases). The length of the CDR3 is 16 residues. Germline CDR1 reads SGHVS; CDR2 reads FQNEAQ. The ends were cut back, 6 bases at V and 5 bases at J, with 20 bases in the middle. The CDR3, as DNA: TGTGCCAGCAGTTATATTACAGGGTTGAAGGATCAGCCCCAGCATTTT. Translation: CASSYITGLKDQPQHF.

The chain has TRBV9 and TRBJ2-7, with 7 bases matching TRBD2. This CDR3 contains 15 residues. Germline trimming cut 4 bases from V and 2 bases from J; bases unmatched to any gene: 9. The germline gives CDR1 SGDLS, CDR2 YYNGEE. The CDR3 region is CASSPLRGSPYEQYF. The CDR3 DNA is TGTGCCAGCAGCCCCTTGCGGGGGAGCCCCTACGAGCAGTACTTC.

The genes are TRBV6-6 and TRBJ1-2; 11 bases agree with TRBD1. There are 16 residues in the CDR3. CDR1 and CDR2 (germline): MNHNY, SVGAGI (reference sequence). Trimming took 6 bases from V and 2 from J; bases not matched to a gene: 8. The CDR3 spells CASSRTGGLRNYGYTF. The CDR3 nucleotides are TGTGCCAGCAGCCGGACAGGGGGCTTAAGGAACTATGGCTACACCTTC.

CDR3 protein: CASSLYQGDEAFF. The CDR3 nucleotides are TGTGCCAGCAGCCTTTATCAGGGCGATGAAGCTTTCTTT. This rearrangement joins TRBV6-4 to TRBJ1-1; D might be TRBD1 (5 bases). This CDR3 comprises 13 residues. The germline V and J ends were trimmed by 6 bases and 7 bases, with 15 bases remaining between them. Germline CDR1 and CDR2: MRHNA and SNTAGT.

V usage is TRBV11-2 and J usage is TRBJ2-1; D might be TRBD1 (5 bases). V was shortened by 5 bases and J by 3 bases, with 8 bases between the two germline ends. Per germline, CDR1 SGHAT and CDR2 FQNNGV. The CDR3 is made up of 13 amino acids. The CDR3 loop is CASSPGLYNEQFF. As DNA, the CDR3 is TGTGCCAGCAGCCCAGGGCTCTACAATGAGCAGTTCTTC.

This clone has more than one count but fewer than ten. The genes are TRBV2 and TRBJ1-4, with unresolved D. The CDR3 extends over 11 amino acids. The V gene's germline CDR1 is SNHLY and CDR2 FYNNEI. V dropped 6 bases and J dropped 6 bases, with 5 bases sitting between them. This chain's CDR3 is CASSLDEKLFF. In DNA form, the CDR3 reads TGTGCCAGCAGCCTTGATGAAAAACTGTTTTTT.